This T cell receptor beta chain came from a study of shared clonotypes between healthy human individuals (TCRdb year 2020). With regard to the full study: Two women and three men aged 18 to 49 years were included in the cohort. To estimate repertoire size and how much clonotypes are shared between individuals, the study performed deep sequencing of blood TCR repertoires from about five healthy adults. Per donor, three plates each were used for CD4 naive and CD4 memory, two for CD8 naive, and one for CD8 memory. To increase sequencing depth and limit assay-specific biases, different laboratories used diverse techniques to prepare libraries and sequence TCR repertoires. Leukapheresis yielded between about 0.9 and 9.5 billion PBMCs per donor. General conclusions and limits of the study: Larger estimated clonotype richness was generally found for naive subsets than for memory subsets. About 5% of naive CD4, 3.5% of naive CD8, about 2.5% of memory CD4, and approximately 0.4% of memory CD8 clonotypes were shared across a few donors. Compared with non-shared clonotypes, the clonotypes found in all four sorted-subset donors had higher generation probabilities. Only blood was sampled, and tissue TCR repertoires likely differ from those in blood. The small number of donors limited the genetic and exposure-history diversity represented. Rarefaction of sorted-subset datasets indicated incomplete sequencing despite the large sequencing depth. Pairwise subsampling indicated that sequencing depth was expected to affect the degree of clonotype sharing among donors.

TCR CDR3 regions were amplified from genomic DNA by multiplex PCR using the deep immunoSEQ assay. Extracted genomic DNA from each cell subset was distributed evenly across all wells of several immunoSEQ 96-well plates, and each plate was treated as a replicate. Each replicate PCR for sorted subsets received around 200 ng genomic DNA, equal to about 30,000 T cell genomes. Purified libraries were quantified with a Qubit 3.0 fluorometer, sized on a Bioanalyzer 2100, and re-quantified with the KAPA Library Quantification kit. Each immunoSEQ 96-well plate was sequenced on its own single-read 150-cycle Illumina NextSeq 550 flow cell. Turning to the authors' computational methods: Because only junctional sequences without quality scores were contained in the immunoSEQ output, filtering matching that applied to full-length reads could not be performed. Sequences were annotated with PyIR, a Python wrapper for IgBLAST v1.9, using IMGT germline references to assign V/J genes and CDR3. Reads with weak V/J assignments (E-value above 1e-6), missing CDR3, stop codons, out-of-frame junctions, or ambiguous translated residues were removed. V3J clonotypes were defined by identical inferred V gene, J gene, and CDR3 amino acid sequence. Percentage overlap between repertoires was calculated by dividing the number of shared unique clonotypes by the size of the smaller repertoire. Richness of each repertoire was evaluated using RTK rarefaction, the Chao1 estimator, and Recon v2.1 estimates of unobserved clonotypes. Generation probabilities for all TCRbeta clonotypes obtained by the gDNA method from a handful of donors were computed using OLGA. Imported from immuneACCESS, the table was reduced by TCRdb to in-frame sequences with V and J called. These copies leave out some clones; in studies compared against another copy, an unresolved V gene accounts for under half, and the cause of the remainder is not known. That table gives V, J and clone size, and the DNA gave D and trimming. The sample has 150,000 to 200,000 clones on record, over 50% of them singletons. 8.5% to 12% of the sample comes from the top ten.

The germline V gene encodes CDR1 GTSNPN and CDR2 SVGIG (reference sequence). There are 13 amino acids in the CDR3, from cysteine to phenylalanine inclusive. The only DNA kept is the CDR3, 39 bases in frame from the first base. The junction shows trimming of 2 bases on V and 5 bases on J, and the gene matches do not reach 3 bases of it. In this sample, this clone turned up a few times. The antigen it binds to is not known. No per-base quality is available; no much larger clone lies one base away. The donors were healthy, HIV-negative adults with no recently reported acute infections or vaccinations. All donors were Caucasian adults living in Nashville, Tennessee, USA. CD4+ T cells were enriched by magnetic negative selection; naive cells were then positively selected on CD45RA, and the negative fraction formed the memory subset. After blood collection by leukapheresis, PBMCs were isolated using Ficoll-Histopaque density gradient centrifugation and then cryopreserved in the vapor phase of liquid nitrogen. Analytical flow cytometry was used to check the purity and quantity of every magnetically sorted T cell population. From each sorted fraction, genomic DNA was isolated and quantified by UV absorbance on a Nanodrop 2000c.

The receptor was derived from a man aged 25 to 45 in good health. Sequencing was performed on memory CD4+ T cells sorted from blood. What this sample's cell subset or site label stands for: CD45RA-negative fraction. The chain links TRBV30 with TRBJ1-5; the junction holds 7 bases that match TRBD1. In nucleotide form, the sequence is TGTGCCTGGAGTCGAGACAGGGATCAGCCCCAGCATTTT. The translation is CAWSRDRDQPQHF.